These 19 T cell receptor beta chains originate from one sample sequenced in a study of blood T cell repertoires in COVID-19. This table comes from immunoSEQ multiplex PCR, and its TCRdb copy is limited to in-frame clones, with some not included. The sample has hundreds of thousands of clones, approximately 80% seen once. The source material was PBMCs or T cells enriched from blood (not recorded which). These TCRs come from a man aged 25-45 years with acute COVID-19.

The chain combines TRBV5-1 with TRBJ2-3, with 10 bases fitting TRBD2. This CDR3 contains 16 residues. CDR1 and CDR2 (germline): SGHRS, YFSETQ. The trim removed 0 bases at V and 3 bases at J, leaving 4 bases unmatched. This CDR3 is CASSLEAGGPTDTQYF. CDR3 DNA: TGCGCCAGCAGCTTGGAAGCGGGGGGGCCGACAGATACGCAGTATTTT.

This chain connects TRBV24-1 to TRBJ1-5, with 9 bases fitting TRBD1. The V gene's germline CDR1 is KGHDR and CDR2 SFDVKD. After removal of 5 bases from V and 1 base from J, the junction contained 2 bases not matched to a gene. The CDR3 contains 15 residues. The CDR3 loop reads CATSATGGSNQPQHF. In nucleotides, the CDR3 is TGTGCCACCAGTGCAACAGGGGGCAGCAATCAGCCCCAGCATTTT.

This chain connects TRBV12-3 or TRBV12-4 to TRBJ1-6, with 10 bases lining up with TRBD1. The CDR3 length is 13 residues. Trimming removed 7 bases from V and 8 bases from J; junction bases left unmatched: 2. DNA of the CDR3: TGTGCCAGCACGACAGGGGGCTATTCACCCCTCCACTTT. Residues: CASTTGGYSPLHF.

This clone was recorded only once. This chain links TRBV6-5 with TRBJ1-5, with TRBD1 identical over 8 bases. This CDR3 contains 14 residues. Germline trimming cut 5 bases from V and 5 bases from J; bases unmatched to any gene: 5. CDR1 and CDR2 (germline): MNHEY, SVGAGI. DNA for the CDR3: TGTGCCAGCAGTACCGGGACAGGAGATCAGCCCCAGCATTTT. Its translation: CASSTGTGDQPQHF.

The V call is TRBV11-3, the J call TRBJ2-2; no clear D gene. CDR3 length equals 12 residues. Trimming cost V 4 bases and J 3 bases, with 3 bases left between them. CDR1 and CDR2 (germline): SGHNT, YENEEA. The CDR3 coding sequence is TGTGCCAGCAGCTCCGACACCGGGGAGCTGTTTTTT. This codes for CASSSDTGELFF. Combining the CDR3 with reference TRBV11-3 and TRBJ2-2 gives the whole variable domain EAGVVQSPRYKIIEKKQPVAFWCNPISGHNTLYWYLQNLGQGPELLIRYENEEAVDDSQLPKDRFSAERLKGVDSTLKIQPAELGDSAVYLCASSSDTGELFFGEGSRLTVL.

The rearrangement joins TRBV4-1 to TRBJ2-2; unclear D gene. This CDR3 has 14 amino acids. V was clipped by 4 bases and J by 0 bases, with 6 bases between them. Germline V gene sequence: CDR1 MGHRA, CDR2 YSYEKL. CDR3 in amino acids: CASSLATNTGELFF. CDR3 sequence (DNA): TGCGCCAGCAGCCTCGCGACGAACACCGGGGAGCTGTTTTTT.

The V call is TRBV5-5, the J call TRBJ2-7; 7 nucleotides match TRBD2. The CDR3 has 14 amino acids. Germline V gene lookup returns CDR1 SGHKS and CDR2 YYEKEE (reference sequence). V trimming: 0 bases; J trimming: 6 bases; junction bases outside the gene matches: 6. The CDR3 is CASSLELALSEQYF. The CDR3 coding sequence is TGTGCCAGCAGCTTGGAACTAGCGCTTAGCGAGCAGTACTTC.

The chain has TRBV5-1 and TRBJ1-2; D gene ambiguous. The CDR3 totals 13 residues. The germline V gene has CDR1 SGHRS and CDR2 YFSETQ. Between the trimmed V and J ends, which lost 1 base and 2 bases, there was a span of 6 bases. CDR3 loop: CASSLPGNYGYTF. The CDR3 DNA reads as TGCGCCAGCAGCTTGCCCGGGAACTATGGCTACACCTTC.

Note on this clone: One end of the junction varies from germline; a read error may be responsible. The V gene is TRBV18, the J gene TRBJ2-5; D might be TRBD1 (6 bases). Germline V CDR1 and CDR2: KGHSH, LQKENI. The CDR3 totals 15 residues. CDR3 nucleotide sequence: TGTGCCAGCTCACCGACGTTGGTACAGGGAGAGTCCCAGTACTTC. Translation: CASSPTLVQGESQYF. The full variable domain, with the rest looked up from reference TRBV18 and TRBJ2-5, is NAGVMQNPRHLVRRRGQEARLRCSPMKGHSHVYWYRQLPEEGLKFMVYLQKENIIDESGMPKERFSAEFPKEGPSILRIQQVVRGDSAAYFCASSPTLVQGESQYFGPGTRLLVL.

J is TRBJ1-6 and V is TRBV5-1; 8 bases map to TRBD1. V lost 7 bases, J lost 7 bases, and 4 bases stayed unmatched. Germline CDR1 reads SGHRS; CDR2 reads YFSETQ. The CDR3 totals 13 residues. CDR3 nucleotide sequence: TGCGCCAGCCCTGGACAGGGCAATTCACCCCTCCACTTT. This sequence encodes CASPGQGNSPLHF.

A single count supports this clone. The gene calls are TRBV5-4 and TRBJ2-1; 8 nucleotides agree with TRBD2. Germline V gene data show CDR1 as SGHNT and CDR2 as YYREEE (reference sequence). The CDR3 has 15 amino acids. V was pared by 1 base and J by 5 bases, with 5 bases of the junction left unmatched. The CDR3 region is CASSLLGLGDNEQFF. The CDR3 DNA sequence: TGTGCCAGCAGCTTGCTGGGACTAGGGGACAATGAGCAGTTCTTC.

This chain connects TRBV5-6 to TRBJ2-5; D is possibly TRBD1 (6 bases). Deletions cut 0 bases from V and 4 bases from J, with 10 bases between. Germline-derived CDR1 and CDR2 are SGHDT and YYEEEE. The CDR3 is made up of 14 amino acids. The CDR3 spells CASSLDRERETQYF. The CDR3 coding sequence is TGTGCCAGCAGCTTGGACAGGGAGAGAGAGACCCAGTACTTC.

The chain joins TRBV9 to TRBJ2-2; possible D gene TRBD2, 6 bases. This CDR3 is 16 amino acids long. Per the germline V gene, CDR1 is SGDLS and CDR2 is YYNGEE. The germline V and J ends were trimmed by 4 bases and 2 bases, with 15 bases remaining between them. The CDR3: CASSPPGLVNTGELFF. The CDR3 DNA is TGTGCCAGCAGCCCGCCGGGACTGGTCAACACCGGGGAGCTGTTTTTT.

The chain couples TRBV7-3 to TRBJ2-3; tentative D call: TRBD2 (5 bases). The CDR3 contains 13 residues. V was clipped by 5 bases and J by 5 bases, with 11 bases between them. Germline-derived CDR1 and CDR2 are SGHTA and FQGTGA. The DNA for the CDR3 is TGTGCCAGCAGCCCTACGGAGGAAGATACGCAGTATTTT. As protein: CASSPTEEDTQYF.

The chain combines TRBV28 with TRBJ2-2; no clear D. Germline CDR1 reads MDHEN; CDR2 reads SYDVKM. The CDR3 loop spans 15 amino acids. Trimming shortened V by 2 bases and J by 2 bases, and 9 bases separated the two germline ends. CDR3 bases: TGTGCCAGCAGTTTAGGGCCGTTAAACACCGGGGAGCTGTTTTTT. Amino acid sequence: CASSLGPLNTGELFF. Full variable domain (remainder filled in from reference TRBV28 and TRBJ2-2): DVKVTQSSRYLVKRTGEKVFLECVQDMDHENMFWYRQDPGLGLRLIYFSYDVKMKEKGDIPEGYSVSREKKERFSLILESASTNQTSMYLCASSLGPLNTGELFFGEGSRLTVL.

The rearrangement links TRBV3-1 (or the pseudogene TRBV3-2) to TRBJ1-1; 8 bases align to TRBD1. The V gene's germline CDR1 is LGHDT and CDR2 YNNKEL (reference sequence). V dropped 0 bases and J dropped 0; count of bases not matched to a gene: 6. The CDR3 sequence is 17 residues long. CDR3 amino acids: CASSQDGQGEMNTEAFF. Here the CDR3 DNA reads TGTGCCAGCAGCCAAGACGGACAGGGCGAAATGAACACTGAAGCTTTCTTT.

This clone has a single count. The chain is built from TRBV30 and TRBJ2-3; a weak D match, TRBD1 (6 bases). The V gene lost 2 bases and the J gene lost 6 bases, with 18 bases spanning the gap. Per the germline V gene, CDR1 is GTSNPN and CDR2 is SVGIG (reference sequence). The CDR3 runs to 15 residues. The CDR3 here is CAWSWGRGGIDTQYF. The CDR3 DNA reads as TGTGCCTGGAGTTGGGGCAGGGGTGGGATCGATACGCAGTATTTT. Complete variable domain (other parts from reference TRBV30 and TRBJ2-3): SQTIHQWPATLVQPVGSPLSLECTVEGTSNPNLYWYRQAAGRGLQLLFYSVGIGQISSEVPQNLSASRPQDRQFILSSKKLLLSDSGFYLCAWSWGRGGIDTQYFGPGTRLTVL.

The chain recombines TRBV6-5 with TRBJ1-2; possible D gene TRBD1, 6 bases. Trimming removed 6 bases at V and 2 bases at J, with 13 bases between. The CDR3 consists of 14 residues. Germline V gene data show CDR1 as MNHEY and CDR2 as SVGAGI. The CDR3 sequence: CASRRDTSNYGYTF. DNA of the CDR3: TGTGCCAGCAGGAGGGACACTTCAAACTATGGCTACACCTTC.

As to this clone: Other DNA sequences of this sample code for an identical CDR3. The DNA of the CDR3 is TGTGCCACCAGCAGAGATCCAGTGAACACTGAAGCTTTCTTT. Its protein is CATSRDPVNTEAFF. J is TRBJ1-1 and V is TRBV15; D gene ambiguous. Germline loops: CDR1 LNHNV, CDR2 YYDKDF (reference sequence). There are 14 residues in the CDR3. Trimming took off 0 bases at V and 0 bases at J, with 5 bases between the two ends.